Shown below are 13 T cell receptor beta chains from a single sample sequenced in a study of T cell repertoires in cytomegalovirus infection. TCRdb fed the reads into MiXCR, producing one record per CDR3 protein. Of some 300,000 distinct CDR3 sequences in the sample, approximately 10% are singletons; the top ten hold approximately 2.3%. Source material: PBMCs. The receptor set was obtained from a human donor in good health (CMV status not recorded). Some clones in this sample may be carry-over from other donors' samples.

This clonotype was detected ten times or more. This chain connects TRBV28 to TRBJ1-1; D is unclear. This CDR3 contains 15 residues. Trimming took off 1 base at V and 0 bases at J, with 9 bases between the two ends. Per germline, CDR1 MDHEN and CDR2 SYDVKM. The CDR3 spells CASSLYGPVNTEAFF. In nucleotides, the CDR3 is TGTGCCAGCAGTTTATATGGCCCGGTGAACACTGAAGCTTTCTTT.

This clonotype was picked up a small number of times. This sequence joins TRBV9 and TRBJ1-2; 10 bases agree with TRBD1. Germline CDR1 and CDR2: SGDLS and YYNGEE. V gave up 3 bases and J gave up 6 bases; unmatched junction bases: 5. This CDR3 contains 14 residues. CDR3 in DNA: TGTGCCAGCAGCGCGGGACAGGGGAGGGATGGCTACACCTTC. It specifies CASSAGQGRDGYTF.

The V gene is TRBV5-4, the J gene TRBJ2-7; the D call may be TRBD1 or TRBD2 (5 bases each). The length of the CDR3 is 17 residues. V was clipped by 0 bases and J by 3 bases, with 19 bases between them. Per the germline V gene, CDR1 is SGHNT and CDR2 is YYREEE (reference sequence). The CDR3 here is CASSLEPGPTQFYEQYF. The CDR3 region has the DNA TGTGCCAGCAGCTTGGAGCCGGGACCCACGCAGTTCTACGAGCAGTACTTC.

The chain carries TRBV7-2 and TRBJ1-1; possible D gene TRBD1, 5 bases. The V end lost 3 bases, the J end lost 4 bases, and 9 bases lay between the germline ends. In germline, CDR1 is SGHTA, CDR2 FQGNSA. The CDR3 sequence is 13 residues long. CDR3 residues: CASSFLGGTEAFF. The CDR3 nucleotides read TGTGCCAGCAGCTTTCTGGGGGGCACTGAAGCTTTCTTT.

This clonotype has ten or more counts. The rearrangement links TRBV28 to TRBJ2-2; no clear D gene. Between the trimmed V and J ends, which lost 6 bases and 5 bases, there was a span of 7 bases. Per the germline V gene, CDR1 is MDHEN and CDR2 is SYDVKM. CDR3 length equals 12 residues. This chain's CDR3 is CASSLRTGELFF. DNA for the CDR3: TGTGCCAGCAGCTTGAGAACCGGGGAGCTGTTTTTT.

This sequence joins TRBV20-1 and TRBJ1-2, with TRBD1 matching 10 bases. CDR1 DFQATT and CDR2 SNEGSKA come from the germline V gene (reference sequence). Unmatched junction bases numbered 9, after V lost 4 bases and J lost 4 bases. The CDR3 covers 15 residues. The CDR3 bases are TGCAGTGCTAAACTCAGGACAGGGGGATTCTATGGCTACACCTTC. It encodes CSAKLRTGGFYGYTF.

This clonotype was recorded many times. The chain links TRBV29-1 to TRBJ1-1, with D unclear. V was pared by 5 bases and J by 1 base, with 14 bases between. The length of the CDR3 is 14 residues. Germline-derived CDR1 and CDR2 are SQVTM and ANQGSEA. CDR3: CSVSPVVANTEAFF. The DNA of the CDR3 is TGCAGCGTTTCCCCCGTAGTAGCGAACACTGAAGCTTTCTTT.

The J gene is TRBJ1-1, the V gene TRBV6-5; a weak D match, TRBD1 (6 bases). V lost 6 bases and J lost 4, with 15 bases in between. The CDR3 is 14 amino acids. Looked up from germline, CDR1 is MNHEY and CDR2 is SVGAGI. CDR3 in amino acids: CASRGGRAGTEAFF. The CDR3 coding sequence is TGTGCCAGCAGAGGGGGACGGGCGGGCACTGAAGCTTTCTTT.

This clonotype was seen repeatedly, ten times or more. V and J are TRBV28 and TRBJ2-3; D is undetermined. Trimming cost V 2 bases and J 7 bases, with 7 bases left between them. This CDR3 has 12 residues. From germline, CDR1 is MDHEN and CDR2 SYDVKM. The CDR3: CASSLLGNTQYF. The CDR3 DNA sequence: TGTGCCAGCAGTTTACTGGGGAATACGCAGTATTTT. The full variable domain, in which reference TRBV28 and TRBJ2-3 provide the parts outside the CDR3, is DVKVTQSSRYLVKRTGEKVFLECVQDMDHENMFWYRQDPGLGLRLIYFSYDVKMKEKGDIPEGYSVSREKKERFSLILESASTNQTSMYLCASSLLGNTQYFGPGTRLTVL.

Concerning this clonotype itself: This may be a read error: a much more frequent sequence differs by one nucleotide. The chain uses TRBV15 and TRBJ1-1; a possible D gene is TRBD1 (5 bases). Germline V lookup: CDR1 LNHNV, CDR2 YYDKDF (reference sequence). V was pared by 1 base and J by 4 bases, with 13 bases between. The CDR3 has 15 amino acids. The CDR3 DNA reads TGTGCCACCAGCAGAGGTATCACAGGTGGCACTGAAGCTTTCTTT. Translated: CATSRGITGGTEAFF.

This clonotype was counted many times. This chain connects TRBV10-3 to TRBJ2-7; perhaps TRBD2 as D (6 bases). The CDR3 runs to 11 residues. CDR1 and CDR2 (germline): ENHRY, SYGVKD. The V gene lost 3 bases and the J gene lost 6 bases, with 6 bases spanning the gap. The chain's CDR3 is CAISEAGEQYF. For the CDR3, the DNA is TGTGCCATCAGTGAAGCGGGCGAGCAGTACTTC.

This clonotype was recorded many times. The chain employs TRBV28 and TRBJ2-7; no clear D. The ends were cut back, 4 bases at V and 0 bases at J, with 7 bases in the middle. The CDR3 has 13 residues. Per germline, CDR1 MDHEN and CDR2 SYDVKM. CDR3 DNA: TGTGCCAGCAGTTCCCCGGGCTCCTACGAGCAGTACGTC. Translation: CASSSPGSYEQYV.

Turning to this clonotype: Sequence at one end of the junction differs from germline and may be a read error. The chain recombines TRBV28 with TRBJ1-5; 11 bases line up with TRBD1. This CDR3 has 20 amino acids. CDR1 and CDR2 from the germline V gene are MDHEN and SYDVKM. CDR3 DNA sequence: TGTGCCAGAAGTGTACCAGGGACAGGGGGTAGGGCGCGAGTCAATCAGCCCCAGCAGTTT. Its protein is CARSVPGTGGRARVNQPQQF.